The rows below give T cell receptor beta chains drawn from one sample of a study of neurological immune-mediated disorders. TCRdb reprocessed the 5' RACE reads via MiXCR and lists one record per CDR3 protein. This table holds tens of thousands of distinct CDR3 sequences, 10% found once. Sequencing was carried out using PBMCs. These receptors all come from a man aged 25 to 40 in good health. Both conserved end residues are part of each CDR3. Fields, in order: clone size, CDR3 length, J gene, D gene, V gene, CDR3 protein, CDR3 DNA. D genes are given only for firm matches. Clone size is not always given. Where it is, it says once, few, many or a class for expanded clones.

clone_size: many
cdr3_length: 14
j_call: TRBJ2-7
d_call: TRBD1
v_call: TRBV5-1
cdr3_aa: CASRQGDPGGEQYF
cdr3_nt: TGCGCCAGTAGACAGGGCGACCCAGGTGGCGAGCAGTACTTC

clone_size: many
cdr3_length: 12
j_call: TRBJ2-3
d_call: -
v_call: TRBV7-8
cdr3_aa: CASSRDTDTQYF
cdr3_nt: TGTGCCAGCAGCCGAGACACAGATACGCAGTATTTT

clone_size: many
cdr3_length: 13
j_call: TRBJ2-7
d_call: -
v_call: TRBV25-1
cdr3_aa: CASSLPGTYEQYF
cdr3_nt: TGTGCCAGCAGTCTGCCCGGGACCTACGAGCAGTACTTC

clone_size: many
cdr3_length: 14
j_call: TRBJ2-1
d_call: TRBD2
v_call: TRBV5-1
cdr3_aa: CASKTSGSYNEQFF
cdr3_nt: TGCGCCAGCAAGACTAGCGGGAGCTACAATGAGCAGTTCTTC

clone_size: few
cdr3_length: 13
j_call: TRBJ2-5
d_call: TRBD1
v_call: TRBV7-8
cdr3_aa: CASSWTGQETQYF
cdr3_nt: TGTGCCAGCAGTTGGACAGGACAAGAGACCCAGTACTTC

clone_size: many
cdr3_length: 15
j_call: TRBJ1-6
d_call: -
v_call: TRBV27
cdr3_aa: CASSPRADYNSPLHF
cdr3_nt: TGTGCCAGCAGTCCCCGGGCAGACTATAATTCACCCCTCCACTTT

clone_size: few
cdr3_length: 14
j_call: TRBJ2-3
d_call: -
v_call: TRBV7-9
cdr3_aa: CASSRQGGTDTQYF
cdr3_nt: TGTGCCAGCAGCCGTCAAGGGGGGACAGATACGCAGTATTTT

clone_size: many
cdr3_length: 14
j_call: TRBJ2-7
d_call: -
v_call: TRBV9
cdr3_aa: CASSVEEISYEQYF
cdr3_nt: TGTGCCAGCAGCGTAGAGGAAATCTCCTACGAGCAGTACTTC

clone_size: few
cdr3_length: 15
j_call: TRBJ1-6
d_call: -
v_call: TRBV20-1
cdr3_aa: CSASGPPLGNSPLHF
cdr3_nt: TGCAGTGCTAGCGGACCGCCCCTGGGGAATTCACCCCTCCACTTT

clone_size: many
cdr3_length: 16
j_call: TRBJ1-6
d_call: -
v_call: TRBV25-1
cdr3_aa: CASSEYTAGGHSPLHF
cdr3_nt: TGTGCCAGCAGTGAATATACAGCGGGCGGGCATTCACCCCTCCACTTT

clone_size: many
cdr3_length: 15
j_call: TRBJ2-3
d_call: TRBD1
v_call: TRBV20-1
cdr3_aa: CSAIPWTGVTDTQYF
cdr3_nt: TGCAGTGCTATTCCTTGGACAGGGGTGACAGATACGCAGTATTTT

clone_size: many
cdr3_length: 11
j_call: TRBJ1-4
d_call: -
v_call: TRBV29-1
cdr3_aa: CSVNRLEKLFF
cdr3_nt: TGCAGCGTTAACCGGCTAGAAAAACTGTTTTTT

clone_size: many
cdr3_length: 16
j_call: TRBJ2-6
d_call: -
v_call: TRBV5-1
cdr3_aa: CALKWSIKSGANVLTF
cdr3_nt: TGCGCCCTAAAGTGGAGCATTAAATCTGGGGCCAACGTCCTGACTTTC

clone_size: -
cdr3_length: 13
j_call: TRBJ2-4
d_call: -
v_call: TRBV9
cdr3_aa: CASSVGVGNIQYF
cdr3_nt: TGTGCCAGCAGCGTAGGGGTCGGAAACATTCAGTACTTC

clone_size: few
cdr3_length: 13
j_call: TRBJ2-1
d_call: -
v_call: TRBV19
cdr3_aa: CASSLEKGHEQFF
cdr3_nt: TGTGCCAGCTCCCTAGAAAAGGGGCATGAGCAGTTCTTC